The rows below give T cell receptor beta chains drawn from one sample of a study of T cells of healthy individuals. Each CDR3 protein gets one entry after TCRdb re-called the 5' RACE reads with MiXCR. The table has 85,000 to 100,000 distinct CDR3 sequences, roughly 18% seen once; the top ten hold 6.2%. Every receptor here comes from a human donor in good health. Each CDR3 is given with its conserved first and last residue. Only part of the rows carry a size: once, few, many, or a class if the clone is expanded.

cdr3_aa clone_size j_call v_call cdr3_length
CSVEISGNTIYF few TRBJ1-3 TRBV29-1 12
CAWTLRDGYEQYF many TRBJ2-7 TRBV30 13
CASGFGTHTGELFF many TRBJ2-2 TRBV12-5 14
CASSHRGGSYNEQFF . TRBJ2-1 TRBV27 15
CASSKGFQNTEAFF . TRBJ1-1 TRBV2 14
CASSPRSGKETGELFF many TRBJ2-2 TRBV5-1 16
CSARGLVGETQYF few TRBJ2-5 TRBV29-1 13
CASSWDSGELDTQYF . TRBJ2-3 TRBV7-9 15
CASSLWGGGAPLNEQFF many TRBJ2-1 TRBV11-2 17
CASSQLIQGLYEKLFF few TRBJ1-4 TRBV4-2 16
CASSTQADSYNEQFF . TRBJ2-1 TRBV7-2 15
CASSQTGSYGYTF many TRBJ1-2 TRBV7-9 13
CSVERLAGRYEQYF few TRBJ2-7 TRBV29-1 14
CACSRGGTTEAFF many TRBJ1-1 TRBV5-4 13
CAISLGWGNSYNEQFF . TRBJ2-1 TRBV10-3 16
CASGTTSYNEQFF many TRBJ2-1 TRBV6-5 13
CATTGPRNYEQYF . TRBJ2-7 TRBV3-1 13
CASSGRQIQETQYF . TRBJ2-5 TRBV5-1 14